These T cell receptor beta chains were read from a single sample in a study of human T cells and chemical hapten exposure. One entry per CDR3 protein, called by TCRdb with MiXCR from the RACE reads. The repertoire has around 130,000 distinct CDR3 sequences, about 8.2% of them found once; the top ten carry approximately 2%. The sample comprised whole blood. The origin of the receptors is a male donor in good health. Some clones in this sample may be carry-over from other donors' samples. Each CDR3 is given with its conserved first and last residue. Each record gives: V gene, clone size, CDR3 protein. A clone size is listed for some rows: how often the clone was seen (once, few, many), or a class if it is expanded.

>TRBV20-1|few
CSARGSSPSSYNEQFF
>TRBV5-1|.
CASSFTWEGPQETQYF
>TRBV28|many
CASSPGGSMNTEAFF
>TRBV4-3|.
CASSPSTGGHYGYTF
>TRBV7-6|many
CASSLGSTEAFF
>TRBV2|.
CASSDRVVNSPLHF
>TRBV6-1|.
CASSWTYNEQFF
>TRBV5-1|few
CASSLGTSGRGNEQFF
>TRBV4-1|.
CASSLGLAGAYEQYF
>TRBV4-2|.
CASSQTTGTGPDGPLHF
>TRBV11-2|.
CASSLGVSRADTQYF
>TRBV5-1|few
CASSLRTGFDEQFF
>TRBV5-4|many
CASSTQGVPNEKLFF
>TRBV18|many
CASSPPYQETQYF
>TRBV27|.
CASSSPGTAYNEQFF
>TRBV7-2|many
CASSIGTANTQYF
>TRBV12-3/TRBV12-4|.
CASSKATGLGGTEAFF
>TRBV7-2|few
CATAASGSSYEQFF
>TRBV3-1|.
CASSQMIAGGPGSDEQYF
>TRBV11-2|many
CASSAEVQGQETQYF
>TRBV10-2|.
CATTGASDEQFF
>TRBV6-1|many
CASSEGLVFHNSPLHF
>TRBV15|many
CATRDKNIQYF
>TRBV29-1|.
CSVEGGGQPNTEAFF
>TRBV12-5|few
CASGLDGTGQFF
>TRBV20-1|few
CSATGQRKNIQYF
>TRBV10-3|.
CAISESLIRDRGIDTQYF
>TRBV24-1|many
CATSDPRQGNPREQYF
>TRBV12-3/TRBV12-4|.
CASSSWTDTGELFF
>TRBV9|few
CASSEGQIGTDTQYF
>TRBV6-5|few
CASSLAQGALDTQYF
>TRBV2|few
CASNPGGPTLALNTEAFF